The entry below gives a single TCR beta chain sequence along with its context. V lost 4 bases and J 3 bases, leaving 16 bases between the germline ends. Germline CDR1 SGHTS, CDR2 YDEGEE. This CDR3 comprises 15 residues. The data belong to a study of blood T cell repertoires in COVID-19. Generated by immunoSEQ multiplex PCR, the TCRdb table keeps only in-frame clones and is missing some. In the table there are about 160,000 clones, 75% to 90% of which are singletons. This sequence originates from a man between 70 and 80 years old with acute or convalescent COVID-19. The chain combines TRBV5-8 with TRBJ1-1; D may be TRBD1 (5 bases). Material: peripheral blood. CDR3 in DNA: TGTGCCAGCAGCCCCCGGGGGGAATGGGACACTGAAGCTTTCTTT. Translating gives CASSPRGEWDTEAFF.